This is a list of T cell receptor beta chains from one sample in a study of regulatory T cells in long-lasting Graves disease. Each CDR3 protein is one row after TCRdb ran MiXCR on the multiplex PCR reads. The table lists a few hundred thousand distinct CDR3 sequences, roughly 23% of them singletons. The source material was peripheral blood mononuclear cells (PBMCs), sampled when the disease was refractory, from a patient treated with antithyroid drugs. These receptors originate from a woman in her thirties or forties with Graves disease. Both conserved end residues are part of each CDR3. Each record gives: J gene, D gene, clone size, V gene, CDR3 protein, CDR3 DNA. A D gene is named only where the DNA matches it firmly. A clone size is listed for some rows: how often the clone was seen (once, few, many), or a class if it is expanded.

J: TRBJ2-7; D: TRBD2; size: many; V: TRBV2; CDR3: CASRTSGGRYEQYF; DNA: TGTGCCAGCAGAACTAGCGGAGGACGCTACGAGCAGTACTTC
J: TRBJ2-1; D: NA; size: NA; V: TRBV20-1; CDR3: CSAPGTFSYNEQFF; DNA: TGCAGTGCTCCGGGGACTTTCTCCTACAATGAGCAGTTCTTC
J: TRBJ2-7; D: TRBD2; size: NA; V: TRBV7-6; CDR3: CASSLTSGRAEQYF; DNA: TGTGCCAGCAGTTTGACTAGCGGGAGGGCCGAGCAGTACTTC
J: TRBJ1-2; D: NA; size: NA; V: TRBV4-1; CDR3: CASSSYGDYGYTF; DNA: TGCGCCAGCAGTTCATACGGGGACTATGGCTACACCTTC
J: TRBJ1-1; D: TRBD1; size: NA; V: TRBV4-1; CDR3: CASSHRQGGARWAFF; DNA: TGCGCCAGCAGCCACCGACAGGGGGGAGCCCGTTGGGCTTTCTTT
J: TRBJ2-5; D: NA; size: NA; V: TRBV4-1; CDR3: CASSQDPPGTYQETQYF; DNA: TGCGCCAGCAGCCAAGATCCGCCGGGGACCTACCAAGAGACCCAGTACTTC
J: TRBJ2-4; D: NA; size: few; V: TRBV19; CDR3: CASSPQGWAKNIQYF; DNA: TGTGCCAGTAGTCCCCAGGGGTGGGCCAAAAACATTCAGTACTTC
J: TRBJ1-4; D: NA; size: many; V: TRBV2; CDR3: CASNQQGPREKLFF; DNA: TGTGCCAGCAATCAACAGGGACCCAGGGAAAAACTGTTTTTT
J: TRBJ1-5; D: NA; size: many; V: TRBV28; CDR3: CASSLRLWGRDQPQHF; DNA: TGTGCCAGCAGTTTACGCCTTTGGGGGCGAGATCAGCCCCAGCATTTT
J: TRBJ1-1; D: TRBD1; size: few; V: TRBV29-1; CDR3: CSGLGTDRSYEAFF; DNA: TGCAGCGGCCTAGGAACGGACAGGAGCTATGAAGCTTTCTTT
J: TRBJ1-1; D: NA; size: many; V: TRBV12-3/TRBV12-4; CDR3: CASSATRRNTEAFF; DNA: TGTGCCAGCAGTGCAACGAGAAGGAACACTGAAGCTTTCTTT
J: TRBJ1-4; D: TRBD1; size: NA; V: TRBV6-1; CDR3: CASSISGTANEKLFF; DNA: TGTGCCAGCAGTATATCCGGGACAGCTAATGAAAAACTGTTTTTT
J: TRBJ1-5; D: TRBD1; size: many; V: TRBV28; CDR3: CASSPDRAVPGFMQHF; DNA: TGTGCCAGCAGTCCGGACAGGGCCGTCCCGGGATTCATGCAGCATTTT
J: TRBJ2-7; D: NA; size: many; V: TRBV11-2; CDR3: CASSSQSGYGEQYF; DNA: TGTGCCAGCAGCTCTCAATCCGGTTATGGCGAGCAGTACTTC
J: TRBJ1-1; D: NA; size: many; V: TRBV5-6; CDR3: CASSLAGFDGGTEAFF; DNA: TGTGCCAGCAGCTTGGCAGGGTTTGACGGTGGCACTGAAGCTTTCTTT
J: TRBJ2-7; D: TRBD1; size: NA; V: TRBV11-2; CDR3: CASKRTGVNEQYF; DNA: TGTGCCAGCAAACGGACAGGGGTAAACGAGCAGTACTTC
J: TRBJ2-5; D: TRBD2; size: NA; V: TRBV27; CDR3: CASSLWGGRTQYF; DNA: TGTGCCAGCAGTTTATGGGGGGGGAGGACCCAGTACTTC
J: TRBJ2-1; D: TRBD2; size: NA; V: TRBV6-9; CDR3: CASSSRTSGINNEQFF; DNA: TGTGCCAGCAGTTCCCGGACTAGCGGGATCAACAATGAGCAGTTCTTC
J: TRBJ2-7; D: TRBD1; size: many; V: TRBV27; CDR3: CASSLGDSYEQYF; DNA: TGTGCCAGCAGTTTAGGGGACAGCTACGAGCAGTACTTC
J: TRBJ1-2; D: NA; size: NA; V: TRBV5-1; CDR3: CASSPYPGAHGYTF; DNA: TGCGCCAGCAGCCCCTATCCAGGCGCACATGGCTACACCTTC
J: TRBJ2-1; D: NA; size: NA; V: TRBV19; CDR3: CASSPSRAYNEQFF; DNA: TGTGCCAGTAGCCCCAGTCGAGCCTACAATGAGCAGTTCTTC
J: TRBJ2-5; D: TRBD1; size: many; V: TRBV5-5; CDR3: CASSLADRGRETQYF; DNA: TGTGCCAGCAGCTTGGCTGACAGGGGGCGGGAGACCCAGTACTTC
J: TRBJ2-5; D: NA; size: many; V: TRBV6-1; CDR3: CASSPPDRYQQETQYF; DNA: TGTGCCAGCAGTCCTCCCGACAGATATCAGCAAGAGACCCAGTACTTC
J: TRBJ2-5; D: NA; size: many; V: TRBV3-1; CDR3: CASSPLKETQYF; DNA: TGTGCCAGCAGCCCCCTGAAAGAGACCCAGTACTTC
J: TRBJ1-4; D: TRBD1; size: NA; V: TRBV28; CDR3: CASAGGQVEKLFF; DNA: TGTGCCAGTGCCGGGGGACAGGTGGAAAAACTGTTTTTT
J: TRBJ2-3; D: NA; size: NA; V: TRBV6-1; CDR3: CASRLGTSTDTQYF; DNA: TGTGCCAGCAGGCTCGGGACTAGCACAGATACGCAGTATTTT
J: TRBJ2-5; D: TRBD2; size: few; V: TRBV20-1; CDR3: CSAEGTSGLRETQYF; DNA: TGCAGTGCAGAAGGGACTAGCGGACTTCGAGAGACCCAGTACTTC
J: TRBJ1-5; D: NA; size: few; V: TRBV28; CDR3: CASTPSWGAEQPQHF; DNA: TGTGCCAGCACCCCGTCCTGGGGGGCGGAACAGCCCCAGCATTTT
J: TRBJ1-5; D: NA; size: many; V: TRBV10-3; CDR3: CAISEVGTGQPQHF; DNA: TGTGCCATCAGTGAAGTCGGGACGGGTCAGCCCCAGCATTTT
J: TRBJ2-7; D: TRBD2; size: many; V: TRBV7-2; CDR3: CASSETYPGLAGVTAYEQYF; DNA: TGTGCCAGCAGCGAAACCTACCCGGGACTAGCGGGCGTGACCGCCTACGAGCAGTACTTC
J: TRBJ1-5; D: TRBD1; size: many; V: TRBV6-1; CDR3: CASKPGQVQQPQHF; DNA: TGTGCCAGCAAGCCGGGACAGGTCCAACAGCCCCAGCATTTT
J: TRBJ1-4; D: TRBD1; size: many; V: TRBV28; CDR3: CASSTRQGDNEKLFF; DNA: TGTGCCAGCAGTACCCGACAGGGGGATAATGAAAAACTGTTTTTT
J: TRBJ2-1; D: TRBD2; size: NA; V: TRBV11-2; CDR3: CASSLEGLAGASSNNEQFF; DNA: TGTGCCAGCAGCTTAGAAGGACTAGCGGGAGCTTCTTCCAACAATGAGCAGTTCTTC
J: TRBJ2-2; D: NA; size: many; V: TRBV11-2; CDR3: CASSLGHANTGELFF; DNA: TGTGCCAGCAGCTTAGGACACGCGAACACCGGGGAGCTGTTTTTT
J: TRBJ1-1; D: NA; size: few; V: TRBV7-9; CDR3: CASSLSTGLNTEAFF; DNA: TGTGCCAGCAGCTTGTCCACAGGATTGAACACTGAAGCTTTCTTT
J: TRBJ2-7; D: TRBD2; size: many; V: TRBV12-3/TRBV12-4; CDR3: CASNHFSGRPLVEQYF; DNA: TGTGCCAGCAACCACTTTAGCGGGAGGCCCCTCGTAGAGCAGTACTTC
J: TRBJ2-1; D: TRBD1; size: NA; V: TRBV27; CDR3: CASSLSTGGLNEQFF; DNA: TGTGCCAGCAGTTTATCAACAGGGGGCCTGAATGAGCAGTTCTTC
J: TRBJ1-1; D: NA; size: NA; V: TRBV18; CDR3: CASSWATNTEAFF; DNA: TGTGCCAGCTCATGGGCTACGAACACTGAAGCTTTCTTT
J: TRBJ2-7; D: TRBD2; size: few; V: TRBV6-1; CDR3: CASSPITGTTYEQYF; DNA: TGTGCCAGCAGTCCTATTACCGGGACTACTTACGAGCAGTACTTC
J: TRBJ2-7; D: NA; size: many; V: TRBV6-1; CDR3: CASRAGGTYEQYF; DNA: TGTGCCAGCAGGGCGGGCGGGACCTACGAGCAGTACTTC
J: TRBJ1-5; D: NA; size: NA; V: TRBV28; CDR3: CASSLWRKSNQPQHF; DNA: TGTGCCAGCAGTTTGTGGCGGAAAAGCAATCAGCCCCAGCATTTT
J: TRBJ1-4; D: NA; size: few; V: TRBV7-9; CDR3: CASSLGRGMDEKLFF; DNA: TGTGCCAGCAGCCTAGGACGGGGCATGGACGAAAAACTGTTTTTT
J: TRBJ2-1; D: NA; size: many; V: TRBV27; CDR3: CASGVGGSSYNEQFF; DNA: TGTGCCAGCGGAGTTGGCGGTAGCTCCTACAATGAGCAGTTCTTC
J: TRBJ2-2; D: NA; size: many; V: TRBV5-1; CDR3: CASSLGNTGELFF; DNA: TGTGCCAGCAGCTTAGGGAACACCGGGGAGCTGTTTTTT
J: TRBJ2-6; D: NA; size: many; V: TRBV28; CDR3: CASSVPRESGANVLTF; DNA: TGTGCCAGCAGTGTGCCCAGGGAATCTGGGGCCAACGTCCTGACTTTC
J: TRBJ1-5; D: NA; size: few; V: TRBV9; CDR3: CASSGTAGQPQHF; DNA: TGTGCCAGCAGCGGGACCGCGGGGCAGCCCCAGCATTTT
J: TRBJ2-7; D: TRBD1; size: NA; V: TRBV28; CDR3: CASSSPGTGGSYEQYF; DNA: TGTGCCAGCAGTTCCCCCGGGACAGGGGGCAGCTACGAGCAGTACTTC
J: TRBJ2-3; D: NA; size: NA; V: TRBV24-1; CDR3: CATRTGGTDTQYF; DNA: TGTGCCACCAGGACGGGGGGCACAGATACGCAGTATTTT
J: TRBJ2-7; D: NA; size: NA; V: TRBV6-2/TRBV6-3; CDR3: CASNKDSRSYEQYF; DNA: TGTGCCAGCAATAAAGACAGCCGCTCCTACGAGCAGTACTTC
J: TRBJ2-2; D: NA; size: few; V: TRBV27; CDR3: CASSAIRGTGELFF; DNA: TGTGCCAGCAGTGCGATCAGGGGAACCGGGGAGCTGTTTTTT
J: TRBJ1-3; D: NA; size: many; V: TRBV12-3/TRBV12-4; CDR3: CASTSWGRSVSGNTIYF; DNA: TGTGCCAGCACCTCGTGGGGACGTTCCGTCTCTGGAAACACCATATATTTT
J: TRBJ2-5; D: TRBD2; size: NA; V: TRBV18; CDR3: CASSSTSGEETQYF; DNA: TGTGCCAGCTCATCGACTAGCGGGGAAGAGACCCAGTACTTC
J: TRBJ2-7; D: NA; size: NA; V: TRBV9; CDR3: CASSGGTDPFEQYF; DNA: TGTGCCAGCAGCGGCGGGACAGACCCTTTTGAGCAGTACTTC